Given below is one T cell receptor beta chain in context. This clone showed up just once. Its specific antigen is unknown. No base qualities exist here, and no much larger clone lies one base off it. These data are taken from a study of shared clonotypes between healthy human individuals (dated by TCRdb to the early 2020s). In terms of the full investigation: The cohort included three men and two women between 18 and 49 years of age. For each donor, CD4 naive and CD4 memory were each run on three plates, CD8 naive on two plates, and CD8 memory on one plate. To estimate repertoire size and how much clonotypes are shared between individuals, the study performed deep sequencing of blood TCR repertoires from five healthy adults. To increase sequencing depth and limit assay-specific biases, TCR repertoire library preparation and sequencing were carried out by different laboratories using diverse techniques. Per donor, leukapheresis produced somewhere between about 0.9 and 9.5 billion PBMCs. Findings and caveats that apply to the study as a whole: Rarefaction of sorted-subset datasets indicated incomplete sequencing despite the large sequencing depth. The small number of donors limited the genetic and exposure-history diversity represented. Naive subsets generally had larger estimated clonotype richness than memory subsets. Sampling was restricted to blood, and TCR repertoires in tissues likely differ from the TCR repertoires found in blood. Across a handful of donors, about 4.5% of naive CD4, more than 3% of naive CD8, around 2.5% of memory CD4, and about 0.4% of memory CD8 clonotypes were shared. Based on pairwise subsampling, the degree of clonotype sharing among donors was expected to be affected by sequencing depth. Clonotypes shared by all four sorted-subset donors showed higher generation probabilities than non-shared clonotypes.

Ends trimmed: V by 0 bases, J by 7 bases; bases unmatched to a gene: 3. The cysteine opens and the phenylalanine closes a CDR3 of 15 amino acids. Just CDR3 DNA is preserved here, 45 bases in frame from base 1. Using the deep immunoSEQ assay, multiplex PCR amplified TCR CDR3 regions from genomic DNA. Extracted genomic DNA from each cell subset was distributed evenly across all wells of several immunoSEQ 96-well plates, and each plate was treated as a replicate. Each replicate PCR for sorted subsets received approximately 200 ng genomic DNA, equal to roughly 30,000 T cell genomes. Purified libraries were measured with a Qubit 3.0 fluorometer, size-checked on a Bioanalyzer 2100, and measured again with the KAPA Library Quantification kit. Every immunoSEQ 96-well plate was sequenced on a separate single-read 150-cycle Illumina NextSeq 550 flow cell. As for the authors' bioinformatics: The immunoSEQ output contained only junctional sequences without quality scores, so filtering could not match that applied to full-length reads. To assign V/J genes and CDR3, sequences were annotated using PyIR, a Python wrapper for IgBLAST v1.9, with IMGT germline references. Any read was removed if the V/J assignment was weak (E-value above 1e-6), the CDR3 was missing, or the read contained stop codons, out-of-frame junctions, or ambiguous translated residues. V3J clonotypes were defined by identical inferred V gene, J gene, and CDR3 amino acid sequence. The percentage overlap between two repertoires was calculated by dividing the number of shared unique clonotypes by the size of the smaller repertoire. Richness of each repertoire was evaluated using RTK rarefaction, the Chao1 estimator, and Recon v2.1 estimates of unobserved clonotypes. Generation probabilities for all TCRbeta clonotypes obtained by the gDNA method from a handful of donors were computed using OLGA. Here the immuneACCESS table is served through TCRdb, limited to in-frame sequences with V and J called. Missing clones are a known gap in these copies; in checked studies unresolved V genes cover under half, and the rest lacks a known reason. V, J and clone size are taken as reported in that table, and D and trimming were inferred from the DNA itself. The sample data list a few million clones, and approximately 93% of these were observed just once. The ten largest account for 0.39% of the sample.

The donors were healthy, HIV-negative adults who had no recently reported acute infections or vaccinations. All donors were Caucasian adults living in Nashville, Tennessee, USA. CD4+ T cells were enriched through magnetic negative selection, after which naive cells were positively selected on CD45RA and the remaining negative fraction served as the memory subset. After blood collection by leukapheresis, PBMCs were isolated using Ficoll-Histopaque density gradient centrifugation and then cryopreserved in the vapor phase of liquid nitrogen. Analytical flow cytometry was used to check the purity and quantity of each magnetically sorted T cell population. Each sorted fraction had its genomic DNA isolated and then quantified by UV absorbance on a Nanodrop 2000c.

The rearrangement combines TRBV23-1 with TRBJ1-4, with 9 middle bases fitting TRBD1. TRBV23-1 is an open reading frame whose function is uncertain. The sequence came from a man between 18 and 29 years old in good health. Some clones in this sample may be carry-over from other donors' samples. The sample comprised naive CD4+ T cells from PBMCs. The cell subset or site label here, explained by the study, means: CD45RA+ positively selected. The CDR3 loop reads CASSQSGTGCEKLFF. The DNA sequence is TGCGCCAGCAGTCAATCGGGGACAGGGTGTGAAAAACTGTTTTTT.